These 32 T cell receptor beta chains were all obtained from the same sample, sequenced in a study of CD8 T cells in Susac syndrome (dated 2019 in TCRdb). The receptor library was made with the immunoSEQ multiplex PCR assay. RNA was extracted using the RNeasy kit, and roughly 0.5 to 1 ug of the RNA was reverse transcribed with random hexamers. TCRdb trimmed public reads at Q25 via fastp, called clones via MiXCR and kept in-frame beta chains. Under each unique CDR3 protein, matching rows form one entry showing the most common genes and DNA. The sample includes about 210,000 distinct CDR3 sequences, with about 95% observed a single time. 0.085% to 0.095% of the sample rests with the top ten. Sequencing input: CD4+ T cells from PBMCs. The source is a human donor with multiple sclerosis.

CDR3 DNA: TGTGCCAGCAGCTCCGAAGCCGCCAGCGGGACGGGGGAGACCCAGTACTTC. Translating gives CASSSEAASGTGETQYF. V usage is TRBV3-1 and J usage is TRBJ2-5, with 7 bases identical to TRBD2. CDR1 and CDR2 (germline): LGHDT, YNNKEL (reference sequence). The CDR3 extends over 17 amino acids. The trim removed 5 bases at V and 5 bases at J, leaving 17 bases unmatched.

The rearrangement links TRBV28 to TRBJ2-1; possibly TRBD1 or TRBD2 for D (6 bases each). Trimming pared 4 bases from V and 9 bases from J, leaving 19 bases between. Germline loops: CDR1 MDHEN, CDR2 SYDVKM. The CDR3 is 15 residues long. Written as DNA, the CDR3 is TGTGCCAGCAGTTCACAGACAGGCCGGGGGACTGAGCAGTTCTTC. Amino acids: CASSSQTGRGTEQFF.

The rearrangement uses TRBV15 and TRBJ1-1; possible D gene TRBD1, 5 bases. This CDR3 is 14 amino acids long. Deletions cut 0 bases from V and 4 bases from J, with 9 bases between. Germline CDR1 reads LNHNV; CDR2 reads YYDKDF (reference sequence). CDR3 residues: CATSRDIRGTEAFF. CDR3 bases: TGTGCCACCAGCAGAGATATTAGGGGCACTGAAGCTTTCTTT.

This chain joins TRBV7-6 and TRBJ2-5; D is possibly TRBD2 (6 bases). Trimming shortened V by 2 bases and J by 0 bases, and 19 bases separated the two germline ends. Germline V gene data show CDR1 as SGHVS and CDR2 as FNYEAQ. The CDR3 is 18 residues long. The CDR3 reads CASSLWSVAAAYQETQYF. The CDR3 region has the DNA TGTGCCAGCAGCTTATGGTCCGTAGCGGCGGCCTACCAAGAGACCCAGTACTTC.

The genes are TRBV24-1 and TRBJ2-5; TRBD1 aligns across 10 bases. The CDR3 has 15 amino acids. Trimming cost V 2 bases and J 5 bases; bases outside gene matches: 4. Germline CDR1 is KGHDR and CDR2 is SFDVKD. CDR3 sequence reads: CATSDSGQGSETQYF. CDR3 DNA sequence: TGTGCCACCAGTGATTCGGGACAGGGGTCTGAGACCCAGTACTTC.

The genes are TRBV9 and TRBJ1-1; D gene uncertain. CDR1 and CDR2 (germline): SGDLS, YYNGEE. The length of the CDR3 is 14 residues. V was clipped by 0 bases and J by 1 base, with 7 bases between them. For the CDR3, the DNA is TGTGCCAGCAGCGTAGATCCCCAGAACACTGAAGCTTTCTTT. Translated, it gives CASSVDPQNTEAFF.

The chain is built from TRBV20-1 and TRBJ1-1; possibly TRBD1 for D (5 bases). The germline V and J ends were trimmed by 3 bases and 2 bases, with 7 bases remaining between them. In germline, CDR1 is DFQATT, CDR2 SNEGSKA (reference sequence). This CDR3 comprises 12 residues. DNA for the CDR3: TGCAGTGCTAGCGGGGGTAACACTGAAGCTTTCTTT. This translates into CSASGGNTEAFF.

The chain is built from TRBV20-1 and TRBJ1-1, with 10 bases fitting TRBD1. Trimming cost V 3 bases and J 9 bases; bases outside gene matches: 7. The CDR3 is made up of 13 amino acids. The germline gives CDR1 DFQATT, CDR2 SNEGSKA (reference sequence). This CDR3 reads CSARWGQGIQAFF. DNA for the CDR3: TGCAGTGCTAGGTGGGGACAGGGGATTCAAGCTTTCTTT.

This chain connects TRBV12-3 or TRBV12-4 to TRBJ2-2; the D is unclear. The CDR3 is 14 amino acids. V was clipped by 2 bases and J by 2 bases, with 6 bases between them. DNA for the CDR3: TGTGCCAGCAGTTTACCATATAACACCGGGGAGCTGTTTTTT. Protein product: CASSLPYNTGELFF.

The V call is TRBV18, the J call TRBJ1-1; D might be TRBD1 (5 bases). The CDR3 spans 16 residues. The germline V gene has CDR1 KGHSH and CDR2 LQKENI. V dropped 1 base and J dropped 1 base, with 13 bases sitting between them. CDR3 residues: CASSPLKTAENTEAFF. In DNA form, the CDR3 reads TGTGCCAGCTCACCACTGAAGACAGCGGAGAACACTGAAGCTTTCTTT.

The J gene is TRBJ2-2, the V gene TRBV2; 8 nucleotides align to TRBD2. The CDR3 length is 15 residues. The ends lost 6 bases at V and 4 bases at J; junction bases unmatched: 7. Germline loops: CDR1 SNHLY, CDR2 FYNNEI. Written as DNA, the CDR3 is TGTGCCAGCAGGACCCTAGCGGGCCGCACCGGGGAGCTGTTTTTT. The encoded protein is CASRTLAGRTGELFF. Full variable domain (rest looked up from reference TRBV2 and TRBJ2-2): EPEVTQTPSHQVTQMGQEVILRCVPISNHLYFYWYRQILGQKVEFLVSFYNNEISEKSEIFDDQFSVERPDGSNFTLKIRSTKLEDSAMYFCASRTLAGRTGELFFGEGSRLTVL.

The rearrangement links TRBV20-1 to TRBJ2-3; 10 bases line up with TRBD2. The CDR3 has 17 residues. Per the germline V gene, CDR1 is DFQATT and CDR2 is SNEGSKA (reference sequence). V was pared by 0 bases and J by 7 bases, with 13 bases of the junction left unmatched. The CDR3 protein is CSARDPGLAIPSHTQYF. The CDR3 DNA reads TGCAGTGCTAGAGATCCGGGACTAGCGATCCCATCGCATACGCAGTATTTT.

The rearrangement links TRBV15 to TRBJ2-1; 7 bases match TRBD2. The CDR3 loop spans 13 amino acids. The junction had 10 bases not matched to a gene; V was cut back by 5 bases and J by 12 bases. Germline V gene sequence: CDR1 LNHNV, CDR2 YYDKDF (reference sequence). This CDR3 is CATSVELGGLQFF. The CDR3 nucleotides read TGTGCCACCAGCGTTGAACTCGGGGGGTTGCAGTTCTTC. The full variable domain, with the rest looked up from reference TRBV15 and TRBJ2-1, is DAMVIQNPRYQVTQFGKPVTLSCSQTLNHNVMYWYQQKSSQAPKLLFHYYDKDFNNEADTPDNFQSRRPNTSFCFLDIRSPGLGDTAMYLCATSVELGGLQFFGPGTRLTVL.

J is TRBJ2-3 and V is TRBV4-1; unclear D gene. Germline V CDR1 and CDR2: MGHRA, YSYEKL. This CDR3 has 16 residues. With 0 bases removed from V and 4 bases from J, the gap between germline ends came to 14 bases. CDR3 in DNA: TGCGCCAGCAGCCAAGATAGTCTTGGGTTGGCAGATACGCAGTATTTT. Encoded protein: CASSQDSLGLADTQYF.

The chain joins TRBV20-1 to TRBJ2-1; 14 bases are a match to TRBD2. Germline CDR1 and CDR2: DFQATT and SNEGSKA (reference sequence). V shed 5 bases and J 2 bases; nucleotides not matched to a gene: 11. This CDR3 region has 18 residues. This CDR3 is CSALGLAGVEGPYNEQFF. The DNA for the CDR3 is TGCAGTGCTTTGGGACTAGCGGGAGTAGAGGGGCCCTACAATGAGCAGTTCTTC.

The chain is built from TRBV20-1 and TRBJ2-3; TRBD1 or TRBD2 may be the D gene (5 bases each). The length of the CDR3 is 14 residues. Trimming removed 5 bases at V and 4 bases at J, with 16 bases between. Germline-derived CDR1 and CDR2 are DFQATT and SNEGSKA (reference sequence). CDR3 region: CSAQREGPADTQYF. DNA for the CDR3: TGCAGTGCTCAAAGAGAGGGGCCCGCAGATACGCAGTATTTT.

The rearrangement uses TRBV16 and TRBJ2-7, with no clear D. The germline V and J ends were trimmed by 3 bases and 3 bases, with 9 bases remaining between them. This CDR3 has 13 residues. Germline loops: CDR1 KGHSY, CDR2 FQNENV. The CDR3 coding sequence is TGTGCCAGCAGCCAGGGTCGGGTCTACGAGCAGTACTTC. Translating it yields CASSQGRVYEQYF.

The rearrangement uses TRBV11-2 and TRBJ2-5, with D perhaps TRBD1 (5 bases). The CDR3 spans 14 residues. V gave up 5 bases and J gave up 5 bases, with 15 bases separating them. Germline V CDR1 and CDR2: SGHAT, FQNNGV. CDR3 sequence: CASSIQGAQETQYF. The CDR3 DNA follows: TGTGCCAGCAGCATCCAGGGTGCCCAGGAGACCCAGTACTTC. Complete variable domain (other parts from reference TRBV11-2 and TRBJ2-5): EAGVAQSPRYKIIEKRQSVAFWCNPISGHATLYWYQQILGQGPKLLIQFQNNGVVDDSQLPKDRFSAERLKGVDSTLKIQPAKLEDSAVYLCASSIQGAQETQYFGPGTRLLVL.

The chain couples TRBV20-1 to TRBJ2-3; D perhaps matches TRBD2 (5 bases). The germline V and J ends were trimmed by 3 bases and 3 bases, with 13 bases remaining between them. Germline V gene data show CDR1 as DFQATT and CDR2 as SNEGSKA (reference sequence). The CDR3 length is 14 residues. The CDR3 protein is CSASLTRGTDTQYF. Written as DNA, the CDR3 is TGCAGTGCTAGCCTGACCCGGGGAACAGATACGCAGTATTTT.

The rearrangement links TRBV12-3 or TRBV12-4 to TRBJ1-2; D unresolved. The length of the CDR3 is 14 residues. Trimming left V 1 base short and J 6 bases short, with 12 bases between. CDR3 nucleotide sequence: TGTGCCAGCAGTTTAGGCTACCCAGCGAATGGCTACACCTTC. This encodes CASSLGYPANGYTF.

The chain carries TRBV2 and TRBJ2-2; D not resolved. Trimming removed 11 bases at V and 4 bases at J, with 11 bases between. The CDR3 has 12 amino acids. CDR1 is SNHLY, CDR2 FYNNEI, per germline. CDR3 sequence reads: CASGRTTGELFF. As DNA, the CDR3 is TGTGCCTCCGGCCGGACCACCGGGGAGCTGTTTTTT.

This CDR3 is CASSTGMVLEQYF. The CDR3 coding sequence is TGCGCCAGCAGCACCGGCATGGTTCTCGAGCAGTACTTC. The V and J genes are TRBV5-1 and TRBJ2-7; D remains unclear. Between the trimmed V and J ends, which lost 4 bases and 6 bases, there was a span of 14 bases. There are 13 residues in the CDR3. In germline, CDR1 is SGHRS, CDR2 YFSETQ.

The rearrangement joins TRBV7-9 to TRBJ2-7; a possible D gene is TRBD2 (5 bases). V gave up 3 bases and J gave up 3 bases, with 9 bases separating them. CDR1 and CDR2 (germline): SEHNR, FQNEAQ (reference sequence). This CDR3 is built from 13 residues. The CDR3 region is CASSFSRGYEQYF. The DNA for the CDR3 is TGTGCCAGCAGCTTCTCTCGGGGCTACGAGCAGTACTTC.

The chain joins TRBV4-1 to TRBJ2-3; perhaps TRBD1 as D (7 bases). The CDR3 runs 18 residues. V lost 2 bases and J 1 base, leaving 19 bases between the germline ends. Per the germline V gene, CDR1 is MGHRA and CDR2 is YSYEKL. CDR3 nucleotide sequence: TGCGCCAGCAGCCAAAAACAACGCCAGGGGGGACGCACAGATACGCAGTATTTT. Translated, it gives CASSQKQRQGGRTDTQYF.

The J gene is TRBJ2-3, the V gene TRBV15; the match to TRBD1 covers 8 bases. The V gene's germline CDR1 is LNHNV and CDR2 YYDKDF (reference sequence). Trimming cost V 0 bases and J 6 bases; bases outside gene matches: 8. The CDR3 has 16 amino acids. This chain's CDR3 is CATSREGRGPHDTQYF. The CDR3 DNA reads as TGTGCCACCAGCAGAGAAGGCAGGGGGCCCCACGATACGCAGTATTTT.

V is TRBV20-1 and J is TRBJ2-3; D is uncertain. V lost 0 bases, J lost 2 bases, and 6 bases lay in between. CDR3 size: 13 residues. Germline-derived CDR1 and CDR2 are DFQATT and SNEGSKA (reference sequence). The CDR3 DNA follows: TGCAGTGCTAGAGACCCCGCCACAGATACGCAGTATTTT. Its protein is CSARDPATDTQYF.

The chain employs TRBV5-6 and TRBJ2-7; the match to TRBD1 covers 7 bases. Trimming removed 0 bases from V and 6 bases from J; junction bases left unmatched: 9. The germline CDR1 and CDR2 sequences are SGHDT and YYEEEE. The CDR3 has 15 residues. CDR3 DNA sequence: TGTGCCAGCAGCTTGGCCGCGACAGGGATTGGCGAGCAGTACTTC. Translation: CASSLAATGIGEQYF. Filled out from reference TRBV5-6 and TRBJ2-7, the complete variable domain reads DAGVTQSPTHLIKTRGQQVTLRCSPKSGHDTVSWYQQALGQGPQFIFQYYEEEERQRGNFPDRFSGHQFPNYSSELNVNALLLGDSALYLCASSLAATGIGEQYFGPGTRLTVT.

The V gene is TRBV12-3 or TRBV12-4, the J gene TRBJ1-4; TRBD1 might be the D (6 bases). There are 14 residues in the CDR3. V lost 6 bases and J 8 bases, leaving 16 bases between the germline ends. Here the CDR3 reads CASSLRGRGEKLFF. CDR3 nucleotide sequence: TGTGCCAGCAGCCTCAGGGGCAGGGGCGAAAAACTGTTTTTT.

V usage is TRBV7-9 and J usage is TRBJ1-2; D unclear. CDR3 length: 12 residues. Between the trimmed V and J ends, which lost 8 bases and 0 bases, there was a span of 7 bases. In germline, CDR1 is SEHNR, CDR2 FQNEAQ (reference sequence). The CDR3 spells CASSTANYGYTF. The CDR3, as DNA: TGTGCCAGCTCTACAGCTAACTATGGCTACACCTTC.

The CDR3: CASSLSPNTDTQYF. The CDR3 DNA reads as TGTGCCAGCAGCTTATCGCCGAACACAGATACGCAGTATTTT. This chain joins TRBV9 and TRBJ2-3, with D hard to call. Deletions cut 4 bases from V and 2 bases from J, with 11 bases between. The CDR3 spans 14 residues. From germline, CDR1 is SGDLS and CDR2 YYNGEE. Together with reference TRBV9 and TRBJ2-3, the CDR3 gives the full variable domain: DSGVTQTPKHLITATGQRVTLRCSPRSGDLSVYWYQQSLDQGLQFLIQYYNGEERAKGNILERFSAQQFPDLHSELNLSSLELGDSALYFCASSLSPNTDTQYFGPGTRLTVL.

The CDR3 DNA sequence: TGTGCCAGCAGCCGACAGACCAACACTGAAGCTTTCTTT. It codes for CASSRQTNTEAFF. The chain carries TRBV14 and TRBJ1-1; possibly TRBD1 for D (5 bases). The CDR3 covers 13 residues. Germline V gives CDR1 SGHDN, CDR2 FVKESK. V lost 4 bases, J lost 2 bases, and 8 bases lay in between.

This clonotype was detected only once. This CDR3 is CSGTGERTEAFF. The DNA of the CDR3 is TGCAGCGGGACGGGGGAGAGGACTGAAGCTTTCTTT. The chain joins TRBV29-1 to TRBJ1-1, with a weak D call TRBD1 (5 bases). CDR1 SQVTM and CDR2 ANQGSEA come from the germline V gene. The V end was cut by 7 bases, the J end by 5 bases, with 14 bases between. This CDR3 contains 12 residues. Filled out from reference TRBV29-1 and TRBJ1-1, the complete variable domain reads SAVISQKPSRDICQRGTSLTIQCQVDSQVTMMFWYRQQPGQSLTLIATANQGSEATYESGFVIDKFPISRPNLTFSTLTVSNMSPEDSSIYLCSGTGERTEAFFGQGTRLTVV.